This TCR beta chain is drawn from a study of shared clonotypes between healthy human individuals (TCRdb year 2020). About the investigation overall: The cohort included a few men and two women between 18 and 49 years of age. Per donor, three plates each were used for CD4 naive and CD4 memory, two for CD8 naive, and one for CD8 memory. Blood TCR repertoires of several healthy adults were deeply sequenced to estimate repertoire size and the extent of clonotype sharing between individuals. To increase sequencing depth and limit assay-specific biases, TCR repertoire library preparation and sequencing were carried out by different laboratories using diverse techniques. Between about 0.85 and 9.5 billion PBMCs per donor were obtained by leukapheresis.

On this clone itself: The antigen it recognizes is unknown. Base qualities are missing; no much larger clone stands one base away.

TCR CDR3 regions were amplified from genomic DNA by multiplex PCR using the deep immunoSEQ assay. Extracted genomic DNA from each cell subset was distributed evenly across all wells of several immunoSEQ 96-well plates, and each plate was treated as a replicate. For sorted subsets, around 200 ng genomic DNA, equal to tens of thousands of T cell genomes, was loaded into each replicate PCR. Purified libraries were quantified with a Qubit 3.0 fluorometer, sized on a Bioanalyzer 2100, and re-quantified with the KAPA Library Quantification kit. Each immunoSEQ 96-well plate was sequenced on its own single-read 150-cycle Illumina NextSeq 550 flow cell. Per the source publication's procedure: The immunoSEQ output contained only junctional sequences without quality scores, so filtering could not match that applied to full-length reads. Sequences were annotated with PyIR, a Python wrapper for IgBLAST v1.9, using IMGT germline references to assign V/J genes and CDR3. Reads with weak V/J assignments (E-value above 1e-6), missing CDR3, stop codons, out-of-frame junctions, or ambiguous translated residues were removed. V3J clonotypes were defined by identical inferred V gene, J gene, and CDR3 amino acid sequence. To compute the percentage overlap between repertoires, the number of shared unique clonotypes was divided by the size of the smaller repertoire. Three approaches were used to assess repertoire richness: RTK rarefaction, the Chao1 estimator, and Recon v2.1 estimates of unobserved clonotypes. Generation probabilities were computed with OLGA for all TCRbeta clonotypes obtained by the gDNA method from several donors. TCRdb provides this immuneACCESS table in a form limited to in-frame rearrangements. Some clones are lacking; in checked studies, under half of them reflect an unresolved V gene, and why the rest are absent is not known. V, J and clone size derive from that table, while D and trimming were established from the DNA sequence. Recorded for this sample are a few hundred thousand clones; 65% to 70% of them occurred a single time. The ten largest clones add up to roughly 10% of the sample.

The germline V gene yields SGHTA for CDR1 and FQGNSA for CDR2. From the cysteine through the phenylalanine, the CDR3 covers 16 amino acids. The CDR3 DNA has 48 bases and is translated from base 1. The V end gives up 4 bases and the J end 7 bases, leaving 4 bases in the junction not matched to a gene. Healthy HIV-negative adults with no recently reported acute infections or vaccinations were included as donors. Only Caucasian adults living in Nashville, Tennessee, USA were represented among the donors. Magnetic negative selection was used to enrich CD4+ T cells, after which naive cells were positively selected on CD45RA and the negative fraction became the memory subset. Blood was collected by leukapheresis, and PBMCs were isolated by Ficoll-Histopaque density gradient centrifugation and then cryopreserved in liquid nitrogen vapor phase. Analytical flow cytometry was used to check the purity and quantity of each magnetically sorted T cell population. Each sorted fraction had its genomic DNA isolated and then quantified by UV absorbance on a Nanodrop 2000c.

Overall study outcomes, separate from this receptor: Pairwise subsampling indicated that sequencing depth was expected to affect the degree of clonotype sharing among donors. Sharing across a handful of donors was observed for approximately 4.6% of naive CD4, around 3.5% of naive CD8, 2% to 2.5% of memory CD4, and roughly 0.4% of memory CD8 clonotypes. Rarefaction of sorted-subset datasets indicated incomplete sequencing despite the large sequencing depth. Sampling was restricted to blood, and TCR repertoires in tissue are likely to differ from TCR repertoires in blood. Compared with non-shared clonotypes, the clonotypes found in all four sorted-subset donors had higher generation probabilities. Because the study included only a small number of donors, the genetic and exposure-history diversity represented was limited. Naive subsets generally had larger estimated clonotype richness than memory subsets.

This TCR came from a man aged 30 to 39 in good health. The sequence links TRBV7-2 to TRBJ2-2; a stretch of 15 junction bases matches TRBD2. Sequenced sample: memory CD4+ T cells sorted from blood. The label giving this sample's cell subset or site can be read as: CD45RA-negative fraction. Read as DNA, the sequence is TGTGCCAGCAGCTCCGGACTAGCGGGAGGGGGCGGGGAGCTGTTTTTT. Its amino acids are CASSSGLAGGGGELFF.